This entry is about one TCR beta chain. Its target is unknown. Cultured CD4+ T cell DNA underwent sequencing with the Oncomine TCR Beta short-read assay. TCRdb fed the PCR reads into MiXCR, producing one record per CDR3 protein. The sample carries 15,000 to 20,000 distinct CDR3 sequences, approximately 63% recorded once. Noted treatment: roughly nine-day PBMC culture with coronavirus spike peptide pools or control peptides (ViraFEST assay). Peptide pools at approximately 10 ug/ml and IL-2 at around 10 IU/ml were added to cultures of a few million PBMCs per well. This record belongs to a study of vaccination and CD4 T cells after COVID-19. Findings of the study overall: Researchers report that 304 of 307 vaccine-specific clones in convalescent patients proved spike mono-reactive.

The sequence derives from a human donor who had recovered from COVID-19. Sequencing input: CD4+ T cells from blood, cultured in vitro.

The CDR3 protein is CASSPRAGPDTIYF. CDR3 bases: TGTGCCAGCTCACCACGTGCAGGTCCAGACACCATATATTTT. V gene TRBV18 combines with J gene TRBJ1-3; D not resolved. V lost 1 base to trimming and J lost 8 bases, with 12 bases between them. The CDR3 is made up of 14 amino acids. Germline V gene data show CDR1 as KGHSH and CDR2 as LQKENI. The full variable domain, in which reference TRBV18 and TRBJ1-3 provide the parts outside the CDR3, is NAGVMQNPRHLVRRRGQEARLRCSPMKGHSHVYWYRQLPEEGLKFMVYLQKENIIDESGMPKERFSAEFPKEGPSILRIQQVVRGDSAAYFCASSPRAGPDTIYFGEGSWLTVV.